A selection of T cell receptor beta chains follows, all from one sample in a study of human T cells and chemical hapten exposure. In TCRdb, the RACE reads were re-called with MiXCR into one record per CDR3 protein. The data show 150,000 to 200,000 distinct CDR3 sequences, around 30% seen once. The sample was whole blood, taken in connection with sensitization to the hapten diphenylcyclopropenone (DPC). The origin of the receptors is a woman aged 25 to 45 with alopecia areata. Some clones in this sample may be carry-over from other donors' samples. Each CDR3 is given with its conserved first and last residue. A D gene is named only where the DNA matches it firmly. Clone size is shown for a subset of rows, as once, few, many or a class of expanded clone.

j_call: TRBJ2-1; d_call: NA; v_call: TRBV12-3/TRBV12-4; clone_size: NA; cdr3_nt: TGTGCCAGCAGTTTACACTGGGAGCAGTTCTTC; cdr3_aa: CASSLHWEQFF
j_call: TRBJ1-4; d_call: NA; v_call: TRBV29-1; clone_size: few; cdr3_nt: TGCAGCGTCCGGGGGTACCATGAAAAACTGTTTTTT; cdr3_aa: CSVRGYHEKLFF
j_call: TRBJ1-2; d_call: TRBD1; v_call: TRBV10-1; clone_size: few; cdr3_nt: TGCGCCAGCAGTGAGATGGACAGGATCAGGGGGTCCAACTATGGCTACACCTTC; cdr3_aa: CASSEMDRIRGSNYGYTF
j_call: TRBJ2-7; d_call: NA; v_call: TRBV25-1; clone_size: few; cdr3_nt: TGTGCCAGCAGTGCTTTCTACGAGCAGTACTTC; cdr3_aa: CASSAFYEQYF
j_call: TRBJ2-1; d_call: TRBD2; v_call: TRBV11-1; clone_size: NA; cdr3_nt: TGTGCCAGCAGCTTAGGCGGGAGGGCCTATGAGCAGTTCTTC; cdr3_aa: CASSLGGRAYEQFF
j_call: TRBJ2-7; d_call: NA; v_call: TRBV6-1; clone_size: few; cdr3_nt: TGTGCCAGCAAACGGGACACGGCCTACGAGCAGTACTTC; cdr3_aa: CASKRDTAYEQYF
j_call: TRBJ2-3; d_call: NA; v_call: TRBV20-1; clone_size: many; cdr3_nt: TGCAGTGCTGACCCTCTAGATACGACCTTTGGAACCACAGATACGCAGTATTTT; cdr3_aa: CSADPLDTTFGTTDTQYF
j_call: TRBJ1-5; d_call: NA; v_call: TRBV6-1; clone_size: few; cdr3_nt: TGTGCCAGCAGTGCCTTGTCAGGGGAGGCAAATCAGCCCCAGCATTTT; cdr3_aa: CASSALSGEANQPQHF
j_call: TRBJ2-3; d_call: NA; v_call: TRBV10-3; clone_size: NA; cdr3_nt: TGTGCCATGAGCCCGCAGATCACAGATACGCAGTATTTT; cdr3_aa: CAMSPQITDTQYF
j_call: TRBJ1-5; d_call: NA; v_call: TRBV15; clone_size: NA; cdr3_nt: TGTGCCACCAGCAGAGCCCCAGATAATCAGCCCCAGCATTTT; cdr3_aa: CATSRAPDNQPQHF
j_call: TRBJ2-7; d_call: TRBD1; v_call: TRBV28; clone_size: few; cdr3_nt: TGTGCCAGCAGTTACACCGGGACAGGGGCCTACGAGCAGTACTTC; cdr3_aa: CASSYTGTGAYEQYF
j_call: TRBJ1-1; d_call: NA; v_call: TRBV5-5; clone_size: NA; cdr3_nt: TGTGCCAGCAGCTTTGGACACCTGAACACTGAAGCTTTCTTT; cdr3_aa: CASSFGHLNTEAFF
j_call: TRBJ1-5; d_call: NA; v_call: TRBV29-1; clone_size: few; cdr3_nt: TGCAGCGTTGGGGGATTCAATCAGCCCCAGCATTTT; cdr3_aa: CSVGGFNQPQHF
j_call: TRBJ2-2; d_call: NA; v_call: TRBV5-1; clone_size: once; cdr3_nt: TGCGCCAGCAGCTCGGGACAATCGAACACCGGGGAGCTGTTTTTT; cdr3_aa: CASSSGQSNTGELFF
j_call: TRBJ1-4; d_call: NA; v_call: TRBV29-1; clone_size: few; cdr3_nt: TGCAGCGTCCACAGGGCAGGGAATGAAAAACTGTTTTTT; cdr3_aa: CSVHRAGNEKLFF
j_call: TRBJ2-1; d_call: NA; v_call: TRBV11-2; clone_size: few; cdr3_nt: TGTGCCAGCAGCTTAAGACTCGATTACAATGAGCAGTTCTTC; cdr3_aa: CASSLRLDYNEQFF
j_call: TRBJ2-3; d_call: NA; v_call: TRBV7-9; clone_size: NA; cdr3_nt: TGTGCCAGCAGCTTAGACGGCGTTAGGGCCCGTTTT; cdr3_aa: CASSLDGVRARF
j_call: TRBJ2-7; d_call: TRBD1; v_call: TRBV29-1; clone_size: NA; cdr3_nt: TGCAGCGTCAGGGACAGCTACGAGCAGTACTTC; cdr3_aa: CSVRDSYEQYF
j_call: TRBJ2-1; d_call: NA; v_call: TRBV29-1; clone_size: few; cdr3_nt: TGCAGCGGGAGCCGAGACTCCTACTCCTACAATGAGCAGTTCTTC; cdr3_aa: CSGSRDSYSYNEQFF
j_call: TRBJ2-3; d_call: TRBD1; v_call: TRBV9; clone_size: NA; cdr3_nt: TGTGCCAGCAGCGAACGGACAGGGGTCACAGATACGCAGTATTTT; cdr3_aa: CASSERTGVTDTQYF
j_call: TRBJ1-1; d_call: NA; v_call: TRBV9; clone_size: NA; cdr3_nt: TGTGCCAGCAGCGGCCGGCCGAACACTGAAGCTTTCTTT; cdr3_aa: CASSGRPNTEAFF
j_call: TRBJ1-2; d_call: NA; v_call: TRBV18; clone_size: NA; cdr3_nt: TGTGCCAGCTCACCAGGGCTCGACTATGGCTACACCTTC; cdr3_aa: CASSPGLDYGYTF
j_call: TRBJ2-2; d_call: TRBD2; v_call: TRBV5-1; clone_size: NA; cdr3_nt: TGCGCCAGCAGCTCTACCGGTTTCGGGGGGGCCACCGGGGAGCTGTTTTTT; cdr3_aa: CASSSTGFGGATGELFF
j_call: TRBJ2-5; d_call: TRBD2; v_call: TRBV29-1; clone_size: few; cdr3_nt: TGCAGCGTACGACTAGCGGGAGGGAAAGAGACCCAGTACTTC; cdr3_aa: CSVRLAGGKETQYF
j_call: TRBJ1-1; d_call: NA; v_call: TRBV27; clone_size: NA; cdr3_nt: TGTGCCAGCAGTTTATCCCAGGGTGACACTGAAGCTTTCTTT; cdr3_aa: CASSLSQGDTEAFF
j_call: TRBJ2-7; d_call: TRBD2; v_call: TRBV7-2; clone_size: few; cdr3_nt: TGTGCCAGCAGCTTAGGGGGACTAGCGGGAGTCGAGCAGTACTTC; cdr3_aa: CASSLGGLAGVEQYF
j_call: TRBJ1-1; d_call: TRBD1; v_call: TRBV6-2/TRBV6-3; clone_size: NA; cdr3_nt: TGTGCCAGCAGCCGAGACAGGGGGTATGACACTGAAGCTTTCTTT; cdr3_aa: CASSRDRGYDTEAFF
j_call: TRBJ1-5; d_call: NA; v_call: TRBV20-1; clone_size: few; cdr3_nt: TGCAGTGCTAGGAGGGGAGGTGGAGATCAGCCCCAGCATTTT; cdr3_aa: CSARRGGGDQPQHF
j_call: TRBJ1-5; d_call: TRBD1; v_call: TRBV4-1; clone_size: few; cdr3_nt: TGCGCCAGCAGCCACTACAGGGTACAGGGGGCCAATCAGCCCCAGCATTTT; cdr3_aa: CASSHYRVQGANQPQHF
j_call: TRBJ2-7; d_call: TRBD1; v_call: TRBV20-1; clone_size: NA; cdr3_nt: TGCAGTGCCCTAGAGGGACAGGGCCCCTACGAGCAGTACTTC; cdr3_aa: CSALEGQGPYEQYF